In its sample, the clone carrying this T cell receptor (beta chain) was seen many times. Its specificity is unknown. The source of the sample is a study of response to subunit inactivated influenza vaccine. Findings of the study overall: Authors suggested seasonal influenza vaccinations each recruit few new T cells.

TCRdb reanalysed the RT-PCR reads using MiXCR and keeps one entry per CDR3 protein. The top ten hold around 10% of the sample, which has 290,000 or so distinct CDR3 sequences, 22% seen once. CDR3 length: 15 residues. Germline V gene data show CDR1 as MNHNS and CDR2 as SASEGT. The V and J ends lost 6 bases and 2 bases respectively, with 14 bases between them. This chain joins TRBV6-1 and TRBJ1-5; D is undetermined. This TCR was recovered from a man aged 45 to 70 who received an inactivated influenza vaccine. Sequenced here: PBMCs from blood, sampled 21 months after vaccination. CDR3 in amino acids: CASSASVGGNQPQHF. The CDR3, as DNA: TGTGCCAGCAGCGCCTCAGTGGGAGGCAATCAGCCCCAGCATTTT.